The 2 T cell receptor beta chains presented below share a single source sample, sequenced in a study of CD4 T cells in relation to SARS-CoV-2 and coronaviruses. Libraries were prepared by immunoSEQ multiplex PCR; TCRdb keeps only in-frame clonotypes and omits some of them. The table shows 60,000 to 75,000 clones, with approximately 95% occurring only once. Unexposed donor CD4+ T cells date from about 2011-2018, before the COVID-19 pandemic. The sequencing sample was made of naive CD4+ T cells from PBMCs. Subset here: naive CD4+ T cells isolated by negative enrichment. Receptors were obtained from a human donor in good health.

The gene calls are TRBV7-3 and TRBJ1-1; D remains unclear. Germline CDR1 and CDR2: SGHTA and FQGTGA. This CDR3 spans 14 amino acids. V was clipped by 5 bases and J by 1 base, with 11 bases between them. Here the CDR3 reads CASSANARNTEAFF. The DNA for the CDR3 is TGTGCCAGCAGCGCAAACGCCAGGAACACTGAAGCTTTCTTT.

The chain has TRBV24-1 and TRBJ2-7; 9 nucleotides agree with TRBD1. Germline trimming cut 4 bases from V and 5 bases from J; bases unmatched to any gene: 8. The CDR3 runs to 15 residues. Germline CDR1 and CDR2: KGHDR and SFDVKD. The CDR3 is CATSDPRGQGDEQYF. The CDR3 nucleotides are TGTGCCACCAGTGACCCTAGGGGACAGGGAGACGAGCAGTACTTC.